Shown below are 22 T cell receptor beta chains from a single sample sequenced in a study of OX40 agonist ivuxolimab in advanced cancers. Here immunoSEQ multiplex PCR was the method, and the copy in TCRdb shows in-frame clones only, minus some. Among some 77,000 clones listed, about 92% were seen once. Sequencing used CD4+ or CD8+ T cells sorted from blood, obtained in a trial of the OX40 agonist ivuxolimab. Source of these receptors: an adult with an advanced solid tumor such as melanoma, head and neck, liver or kidney cancer.

Written as DNA, the CDR3 is TGTGCCAGCAGCTTGGCGGCCAACGGACCTAATGAAAAACTGTTTTTT. Protein: CASSLAANGPNEKLFF. This chain links TRBV5-6 with TRBJ1-4, with D unresolved. With 0 bases removed from V and 3 bases from J, the gap between germline ends came to 12 bases. CDR3 length: 16 amino acids. Looked up from germline, CDR1 is SGHDT and CDR2 is YYEEEE.

V is TRBV21-1 and J is TRBJ1-1. TRBV21-1 is a recognized pseudogene. The CDR3 is 17 amino acids. In DNA, the CDR3 is TGTGCCAGCAGCAAAGCGCTTAGGGGGGAGGCTATCACTGAAGCTTTCTTT. Its translation: CASSKALRGEAITEAFF.

The chain couples TRBV27 to TRBJ1-4; D gene uncertain. This CDR3 has 13 residues. V shed 2 bases and J shed 8 bases, with 9 bases lying between them. Germline loops: CDR1 MNHEY, CDR2 SMNVEV (reference sequence). The CDR3 loop reads CASSLTVREKLFF. As DNA, the CDR3 is TGTGCCAGCAGTTTAACGGTTCGCGAAAAACTGTTTTTT.

The CDR3 region has the DNA TGCAGCGTTGAAGAGCCAGGGATCGTCGAAAACATTCAGTACTTC. Its translation: CSVEEPGIVENIQYF. This chain connects TRBV29-1 to TRBJ2-4; a possible D gene is TRBD1 (5 bases). Per germline, CDR1 SQVTM and CDR2 ANQGSEA. Trimming took 0 bases from V and 5 from J, leaving 14 bases between them. This CDR3 region has 15 residues.

This rearrangement joins TRBV21-1 to TRBJ1-1; TRBD1 was called by the table and not checked on the DNA. TRBV21-1 is noted as a pseudogene. This CDR3 contains 15 residues. Here the CDR3 reads CASSKEGGANTEAFF. Written as DNA, the CDR3 is TGTGCCAGCAGCAAAGAAGGGGGCGCGAACACTGAAGCTTTCTTT.

The chain carries TRBV27 and TRBJ1-6; 8 bases map to TRBD1. The CDR3 totals 15 residues. The germline V gene encodes CDR1 MNHEY and CDR2 SMNVEV (reference sequence). Trimming at V came to 6 bases and at J to 9 bases, leaving 10 bases not matched to a gene. Here the CDR3 DNA reads TGTGCCAGCAGAGGAGGAGACAGGGGCAGTTCACCCCTCCACTTT. The encoded protein is CASRGGDRGSSPLHF.

The rearrangement uses TRBV6-6 and TRBJ1-2, with 7 bases fitting TRBD1. CDR1 is MNHNY, CDR2 SVGAGI, per germline (reference sequence). The CDR3 has 12 amino acids. V shed 5 bases, J shed 9 bases, and the junction held 6 bases outside the gene matches. CDR3 sequence (DNA): TGTGCCAGCAGTGCTGACAGGGATTGCTACACCTTC. This encodes CASSADRDCYTF.

This rearrangement joins TRBV27 to TRBJ1-6; no clear D. V lost 1 base and J 0 bases, leaving 4 bases between the germline ends. CDR1 MNHEY and CDR2 SMNVEV come from the germline V gene (reference sequence). The CDR3 length is 15 residues. The CDR3 DNA follows: TGTGCCAGCAGTTTATTGAGCTCCTATAATTCACCCCTCCACTTT. Encoded protein: CASSLLSSYNSPLHF.

The chain couples TRBV11-2 to TRBJ2-7, with D hard to call. V lost 5 bases to trimming and J lost 4 bases, with 9 bases between them. This CDR3 is 12 amino acids long. Germline CDR1 SGHAT, CDR2 FQNNGV. This CDR3 reads CASSQGRYEQYF. CDR3 DNA sequence: TGTGCCAGCAGCCAAGGACGATACGAGCAGTACTTC.

This clone is a singleton in its sample. The chain joins TRBV4-1 to TRBJ1-5; D is perhaps TRBD1 (5 bases). This CDR3 has 16 amino acids. Per the germline V gene, CDR1 is MGHRA and CDR2 is YSYEKL. Trimming took off 0 bases at V and 2 bases at J, with 11 bases between the two ends. This CDR3 is CASSQDAGGGNQPQHF. CDR3 DNA sequence: TGCGCCAGCAGCCAAGATGCGGGGGGGGGCAATCAGCCCCAGCATTTT.

V is TRBV11-2 and J is TRBJ2-1; no definite D call. Germline V gene lookup returns CDR1 SGHAT and CDR2 FQNNGV. The CDR3 sequence is 12 residues long. V was trimmed by 7 bases and J by 10 bases, leaving 14 bases between them. CDR3 residues: CASNPGPWEQFF. The DNA of the CDR3 is TGTGCCAGCAACCCGGGCCCCTGGGAGCAGTTCTTC.

The chain carries TRBV27 and TRBJ1-5; D is unresolved. V lost 3 bases to trimming and J lost 1 base, with 7 bases between them. The germline CDR1 and CDR2 sequences are MNHEY and SMNVEV (reference sequence). The CDR3 totals 14 residues. The CDR3, as DNA: TGTGCCAGCAGTTTGGGCAGAAGCAATCAGCCCCAGCATTTT. Its protein is CASSLGRSNQPQHF.

CDR3 DNA: TGTGCCAGCAGCTTAAAGGGGAGTTGGGGACTAGCATACGGGGAGCTGTTTTTT. Protein product: CASSLKGSWGLAYGELFF. The chain joins TRBV7-3 to TRBJ2-2; TRBD2 aligns across 9 bases. After removal of 1 base from V and 7 bases from J, the junction contained 13 bases not matched to a gene. Germline lookup yields CDR1 SGHTA and CDR2 FQGTGA. The length of the CDR3 is 18 residues.

V usage is TRBV7-9 and J usage is TRBJ2-7; the match to TRBD1 covers 7 bases. The V gene's germline CDR1 is SEHNR and CDR2 FQNEAQ (reference sequence). The CDR3 extends over 15 amino acids. The junction had 7 bases not matched to a gene; V was cut back by 3 bases and J by 2 bases. The DNA of the CDR3 is TGTGCCAGCAGCTTGCTGACAGGGCCCCCCTACGAGCAGTACTTC. Its protein is CASSLLTGPPYEQYF.

V gene TRBV27 combines with J gene TRBJ2-2, with 9 nucleotides matching TRBD2. The ends lost 3 bases at V and 3 bases at J; junction bases unmatched: 5. In germline, CDR1 is MNHEY, CDR2 SMNVEV (reference sequence). The CDR3 has 16 residues. In nucleotides, the CDR3 is TGTGCCAGCAGTTTCATAGCGGGGGCGGACACCGGGGAGCTGTTTTTT. Its protein is CASSFIAGADTGELFF.

The chain uses TRBV6-5 and TRBJ2-1; D is ambiguous. In germline, CDR1 is MNHEY, CDR2 SVGAGI. This CDR3 comprises 14 residues. Trimming took 5 bases from V and 3 from J, leaving 11 bases between them. CDR3 region: CASSLNDIYNEQFF. CDR3 sequence (DNA): TGTGCCAGCAGTCTAAACGACATCTACAATGAGCAGTTCTTC.

The chain carries TRBV9 and TRBJ2-2; the match to TRBD2 covers 9 bases. J gave up 3 bases and V 4 bases, and 7 bases lay outside the gene matches. The germline CDR1 and CDR2 sequences are SGDLS and YYNGEE. The length of the CDR3 is 16 residues. For the CDR3, the DNA is TGTGCCAGCAGCCCCCGGCGGGGGGGCGACACCGGGGAGCTGTTTTTT. It is translated as CASSPRRGGDTGELFF. The full variable domain, rest sourced from reference TRBV9 and TRBJ2-2, is DSGVTQTPKHLITATGQRVTLRCSPRSGDLSVYWYQQSLDQGLQFLIQYYNGEERAKGNILERFSAQQFPDLHSELNLSSLELGDSALYFCASSPRRGGDTGELFFGEGSRLTVL.

This clone is a singleton in its sample. DNA of the CDR3: TGTGCCATTAGACAGGGCGGCTACGAGCAGTACTTC. The encoded protein is CAIRQGGYEQYF. This chain joins TRBV2 and TRBJ2-7, with 7 bases matching TRBD1. From germline, CDR1 is SNHLY and CDR2 FYNNEI. The CDR3 sequence is 12 residues long. The trim removed 10 bases at V and 3 bases at J, leaving 6 bases unmatched.

The chain recombines TRBV7-9 with TRBJ1-5, with TRBD1 matching 9 bases. Trimming cost V 1 base and J 9 bases; bases outside gene matches: 4. CDR1 SEHNR and CDR2 FQNEAQ come from the germline V gene (reference sequence). The CDR3 has 14 residues. This chain's CDR3 is CASSLDRGQGPQHF. The CDR3 DNA follows: TGTGCCAGCAGCTTAGACAGGGGGCAGGGGCCCCAGCATTTT.

The V gene is TRBV5-5, the J gene TRBJ1-4; no firm D call. This CDR3 is 15 amino acids long. The germline V gene encodes CDR1 SGHKS and CDR2 YYEKEE (reference sequence). V was pared by 2 bases and J by 4 bases, with 12 bases between. CDR3 protein: CASSFRGRVNEKLFF. The CDR3 nucleotides read TGTGCCAGCAGCTTCCGGGGTCGGGTTAATGAAAAACTGTTTTTT.

The J gene is TRBJ2-2, the V gene TRBV19, with D perhaps TRBD2 (7 bases). The CDR3 runs 15 residues. CDR1 and CDR2 from the germline V gene are LNHDA and SQIVND (reference sequence). V was pared by 5 bases and J by 2 bases, with 12 bases between. The CDR3 DNA is TGTGCCAGTAGTTCCGGGGGGCTAAACACCGGGGAGCTGTTTTTT. Its translation: CASSSGGLNTGELFF.

The genes are TRBV6-5 and TRBJ1-1; unclear D gene. Germline CDR1 and CDR2: MNHEY and SVGAGI. V lost 7 bases to trimming and J lost 4 bases, with 7 bases between them. This CDR3 is 11 amino acids long. The CDR3 is CASTPGTEAFF. CDR3 coding DNA: TGTGCCAGCACCCCGGGCACTGAAGCTTTCTTT.